The rows below give T cell receptor beta chains drawn from one sample of a study of regulatory T cells in long-lasting Graves disease. TCRdb analysed the multiplex PCR reads with MiXCR anew, one entry per CDR3 protein. This table holds 700,000 or so distinct CDR3 sequences, 25% to 30% found once. The sample in question was peripheral blood mononuclear cells (PBMCs), obtained when the disease was refractory, from a patient treated with antithyroid drugs. These receptors were collected from a female donor with Graves disease. Each CDR3 is given with its conserved first and last residue. Fields, in order: clone size, J gene, V gene, D gene, CDR3 DNA, CDR3 protein. D genes are given only for firm matches. Rows may omit the clone size; those that give it use once, few, many or a size class.

clone size: -
J gene: TRBJ2-7
V gene: TRBV6-1
D gene: TRBD1
CDR3 DNA: TGTGCCAGCAGCCGGACAGGGGCCCACGAGCAGTACTTC
CDR3 protein: CASSRTGAHEQYF

clone size: few
J gene: TRBJ1-5
V gene: TRBV20-1
D gene: TRBD1
CDR3 DNA: TGCAGTGCTAGAGGTCTGGACAGGGGAGATCAGCCCCAGCATTTT
CDR3 protein: CSARGLDRGDQPQHF

clone size: many
J gene: TRBJ2-7
V gene: TRBV7-9
D gene: -
CDR3 DNA: TGTGCCAGCAGCTTAGTGGTCTACGAGCAGTACTTC
CDR3 protein: CASSLVVYEQYF

clone size: -
J gene: TRBJ1-4
V gene: TRBV27
D gene: TRBD1
CDR3 DNA: TGTGCCAGCAGTTTGCTGACCGGGACAGTGGTTGGAGTTGATAATGAAAAACTGTTTTTT
CDR3 protein: CASSLLTGTVVGVDNEKLFF

clone size: few
J gene: TRBJ2-7
V gene: TRBV30
D gene: -
CDR3 DNA: TGTGCCTGGAGTGGGCAGGCCGGCGTATACGAGCAGTACTTC
CDR3 protein: CAWSGQAGVYEQYF

clone size: -
J gene: TRBJ1-5
V gene: TRBV3-1
D gene: -
CDR3 DNA: TGTGCCAGCAGCCACCTGGGCAATCAGCCCCAGCATTTT
CDR3 protein: CASSHLGNQPQHF

clone size: -
J gene: TRBJ1-5
V gene: TRBV20-1
D gene: -
CDR3 DNA: TGCAGTGCTAGAGTGAAAGGGTCCGTGCTTCAGCCCCAGCATTTT
CDR3 protein: CSARVKGSVLQPQHF

clone size: few
J gene: TRBJ1-2
V gene: TRBV7-9
D gene: -
CDR3 DNA: TGTGCCAGCAGCCCGACCAGCCTGGACAGACTCTATGGCTACACCTTC
CDR3 protein: CASSPTSLDRLYGYTF

clone size: few
J gene: TRBJ1-1
V gene: TRBV18
D gene: -
CDR3 DNA: TGTGCCAGCTCACCAACCAGGCAAGGTGAAGCTTTCTTT
CDR3 protein: CASSPTRQGEAFF

clone size: -
J gene: TRBJ2-5
V gene: TRBV5-1
D gene: -
CDR3 DNA: TGCGCCAGCAGCTTGGGACGGCAGTACCAAGAGACCCAGTACTTC
CDR3 protein: CASSLGRQYQETQYF

clone size: few
J gene: TRBJ1-5
V gene: TRBV10-3
D gene: -
CDR3 DNA: TGTGCCATCAGTGAAGGCGAGAGCAATCAGCCCCAGCATTTT
CDR3 protein: CAISEGESNQPQHF

clone size: few
J gene: TRBJ1-2
V gene: TRBV5-1
D gene: TRBD1
CDR3 DNA: TGCGCCAGCAGCCTAGGGGAGGCAGGGGGCATTTACTATGGCTACACCTTC
CDR3 protein: CASSLGEAGGIYYGYTF

clone size: once
J gene: TRBJ2-7
V gene: TRBV5-1
D gene: -
CDR3 DNA: TGCGCCAGCAGCTTGGTGGTGGGCTACGAGCAGTACTTC
CDR3 protein: CASSLVVGYEQYF

clone size: -
J gene: TRBJ1-2
V gene: TRBV7-2
D gene: -
CDR3 DNA: TGTGCCAGCAGCCCCAGTGTGGGCGGCTACACCTTC
CDR3 protein: CASSPSVGGYTF

clone size: few
J gene: TRBJ1-2
V gene: TRBV29-1
D gene: TRBD1
CDR3 DNA: TGCAGCGTTGAAGAGGATGACAGGGCTAGGCCTTATGGCTACACCTTC
CDR3 protein: CSVEEDDRARPYGYTF

clone size: -
J gene: TRBJ1-1
V gene: TRBV7-2
D gene: -
CDR3 DNA: TGTGCCAGCAGCCTCGCCCCGGGACGGCGGACGATGAACACTGAAGCTTTCTTT
CDR3 protein: CASSLAPGRRTMNTEAFF

clone size: many
J gene: TRBJ1-5
V gene: TRBV5-1
D gene: -
CDR3 DNA: TGTGCCAGCTCTTTTGAGGGCAATCAGCCCCAGCATTTT
CDR3 protein: CASSFEGNQPQHF

clone size: many
J gene: TRBJ1-1
V gene: TRBV11-2
D gene: -
CDR3 DNA: TGTGCCAGCAGCTTGGCCACTGGCGCTTTCTTT
CDR3 protein: CASSLATGAFF

clone size: -
J gene: TRBJ2-7
V gene: TRBV20-1
D gene: -
CDR3 DNA: TGCAGTGCTAGAAATCGACTAACCTACGAGCAGTACTTC
CDR3 protein: CSARNRLTYEQYF

clone size: -
J gene: TRBJ2-1
V gene: TRBV5-1
D gene: -
CDR3 DNA: TGCGCCAGCAGGGGGCGGGAACGAAATGAGCAGTTCTTC
CDR3 protein: CASRGRERNEQFF

clone size: -
J gene: TRBJ1-2
V gene: TRBV7-6
D gene: TRBD1
CDR3 DNA: TGTGCCAGCAGCGTCTCCGGGACAGGGGCCATGGAGTTGTTTAGCTACACCTTC
CDR3 protein: CASSVSGTGAMELFSYTF

clone size: few
J gene: TRBJ1-2
V gene: TRBV6-1
D gene: -
CDR3 DNA: TGTGCCAGCAGTCCGAACGACCAGCAGCGACTATTTTATGGCTACACCTTC
CDR3 protein: CASSPNDQQRLFYGYTF

clone size: many
J gene: TRBJ1-5
V gene: TRBV20-1
D gene: -
CDR3 DNA: TGCAGTGCTAGGTTTGGCTATAGCAATCAGCCCCAGCATTTT
CDR3 protein: CSARFGYSNQPQHF

clone size: few
J gene: TRBJ2-5
V gene: TRBV6-1
D gene: TRBD1
CDR3 DNA: TGTGCCAGCAGTCCAGGGACAGGGGGAAAGACCCAGTACTTC
CDR3 protein: CASSPGTGGKTQYF

clone size: many
J gene: TRBJ2-5
V gene: TRBV20-1
D gene: -
CDR3 DNA: TGCAGTGCTAGAGCTGGAGAGACCCAGTACTTC
CDR3 protein: CSARAGETQYF

clone size: few
J gene: TRBJ2-2
V gene: TRBV11-2
D gene: -
CDR3 DNA: TGTGCCAGCAGCTTATTAGGACGTGCGAACACCGGGGAGCTGTTTTTT
CDR3 protein: CASSLLGRANTGELFF

clone size: few
J gene: TRBJ1-1
V gene: TRBV6-1
D gene: -
CDR3 DNA: TGTGCCAGCAGGAGATCGAACTTGAACATTGAAGCTTTCTTT
CDR3 protein: CASRRSNLNIEAFF